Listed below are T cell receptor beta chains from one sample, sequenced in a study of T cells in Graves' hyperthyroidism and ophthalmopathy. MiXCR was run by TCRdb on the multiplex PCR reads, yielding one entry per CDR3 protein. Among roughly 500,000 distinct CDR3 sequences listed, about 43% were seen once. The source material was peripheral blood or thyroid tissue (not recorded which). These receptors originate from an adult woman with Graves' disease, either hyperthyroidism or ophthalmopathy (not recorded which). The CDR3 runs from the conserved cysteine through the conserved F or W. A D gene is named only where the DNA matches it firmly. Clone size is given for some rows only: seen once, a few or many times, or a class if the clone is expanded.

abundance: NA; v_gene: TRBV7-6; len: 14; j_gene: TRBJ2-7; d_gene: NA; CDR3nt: TGTGCCAGCAGCTTAGCGGCAGAGTCCTACGAGCAGTACTTC; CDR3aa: CASSLAAESYEQYF
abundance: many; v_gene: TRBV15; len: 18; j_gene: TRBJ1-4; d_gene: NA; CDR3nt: TGTGCCACCAGCAGAGATTCGCCTACAGGCGCAACTAATGAAAAACTGTTTTTT; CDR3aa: CATSRDSPTGATNEKLFF
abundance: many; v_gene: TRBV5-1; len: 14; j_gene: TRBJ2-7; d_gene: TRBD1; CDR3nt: TGCGCCAGCAGCGACTCGGGACAGGGTGGCGAGCAGTACTTC; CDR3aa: CASSDSGQGGEQYF
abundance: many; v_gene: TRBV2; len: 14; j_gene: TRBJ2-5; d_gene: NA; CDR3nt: TGTGCCAGCAATGGCGGGGCCCTTGGCAGAACCCAGTACTTC; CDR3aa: CASNGGALGRTQYF
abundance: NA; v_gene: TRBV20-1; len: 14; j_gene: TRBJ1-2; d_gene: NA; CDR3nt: TGCAGTGCTAGACCCCAATCAGCTAACTATGGCTACACCTTC; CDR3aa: CSARPQSANYGYTF
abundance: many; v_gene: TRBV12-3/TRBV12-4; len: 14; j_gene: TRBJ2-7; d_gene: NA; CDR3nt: TGTGCCAGCAGTTCTGGAGTGGCCTACTACGAGCAGTACTTC; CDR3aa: CASSSGVAYYEQYF
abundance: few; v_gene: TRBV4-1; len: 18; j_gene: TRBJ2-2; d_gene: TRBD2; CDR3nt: TGCGCCAGCAGCCAAGAAGTAGTACTAGCGGGAGCGGGCGGGGAGCTGTTTTTT; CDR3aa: CASSQEVVLAGAGGELFF
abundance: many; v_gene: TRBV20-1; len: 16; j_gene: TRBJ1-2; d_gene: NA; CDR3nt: TGCAGTGCTAGAGGCCCCACTAGGGCTCAGGGTGATGGCTACACCTTC; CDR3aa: CSARGPTRAQGDGYTF
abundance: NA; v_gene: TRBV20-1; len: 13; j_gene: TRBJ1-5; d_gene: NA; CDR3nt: TGCAGTGCTAGCGGGGGGTACGATCAGCCCCAGCATTTT; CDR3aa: CSASGGYDQPQHF
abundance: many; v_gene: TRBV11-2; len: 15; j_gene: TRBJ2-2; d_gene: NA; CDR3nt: TGTGCCAGCAGCCGAAGGGAGATTAACACCGGGGAGCTGTTTTTT; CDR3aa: CASSRREINTGELFF
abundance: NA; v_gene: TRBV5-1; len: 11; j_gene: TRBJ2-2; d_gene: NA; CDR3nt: TGCGCCAGCAGACCGGACGGGGAGCTGTTTTTT; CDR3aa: CASRPDGELFF
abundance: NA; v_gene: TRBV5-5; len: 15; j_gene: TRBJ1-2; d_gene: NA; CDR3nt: TGCGCCAGCAGCGCGACAGGCCTGGATGACTATGGCTACACCTTC; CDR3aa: CASSATGLDDYGYTF
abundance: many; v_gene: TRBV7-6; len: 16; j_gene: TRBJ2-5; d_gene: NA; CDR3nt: TGTGCCAGCAGCTTAGAGCTAGGGCTAGGCCAAGAGACCCAGTACTTC; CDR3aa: CASSLELGLGQETQYF
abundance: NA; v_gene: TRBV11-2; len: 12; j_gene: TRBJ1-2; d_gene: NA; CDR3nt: TGTGCCAGCAGCGAAGGGTTAAATGGCTACACCTTC; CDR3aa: CASSEGLNGYTF
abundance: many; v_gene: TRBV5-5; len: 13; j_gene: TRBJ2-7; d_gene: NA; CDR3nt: TGTGCCAGCCGGGACTTATACTCCTACGAGCAGTACTTC; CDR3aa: CASRDLYSYEQYF
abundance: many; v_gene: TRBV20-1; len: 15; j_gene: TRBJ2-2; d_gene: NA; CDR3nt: TGCAGTGCTAGAGCCGTCAAACCGAACACCGGGGAGCTGTTTTTT; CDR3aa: CSARAVKPNTGELFF
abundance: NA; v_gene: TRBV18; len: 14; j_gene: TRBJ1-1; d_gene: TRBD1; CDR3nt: TGTGCCAGCTCACCAAGGACAGGGGAGACTGAAGCTTTCTTT; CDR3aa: CASSPRTGETEAFF
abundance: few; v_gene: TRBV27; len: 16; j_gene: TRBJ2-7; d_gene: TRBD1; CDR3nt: TGTGCCAGCAGTCCAAATCCGGGACAGGCTCCCTACGAGCAGTACTTC; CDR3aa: CASSPNPGQAPYEQYF
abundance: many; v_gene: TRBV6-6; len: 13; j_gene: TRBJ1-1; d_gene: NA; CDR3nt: TGTGCCAGCAGTATAATCCAGAACACTGAAGCTTTCTTT; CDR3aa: CASSIIQNTEAFF
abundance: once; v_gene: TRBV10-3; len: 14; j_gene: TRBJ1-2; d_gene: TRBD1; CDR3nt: TGTGCCATCAGTGGGGACAGTCCCTCCGCGGGCTACACCTTC; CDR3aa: CAISGDSPSAGYTF
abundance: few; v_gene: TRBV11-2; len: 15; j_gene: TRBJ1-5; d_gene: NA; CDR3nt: TGTGCCAGCAGCCTGATAGGGACTGGGGATCAGCCCCAGCATTTT; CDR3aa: CASSLIGTGDQPQHF
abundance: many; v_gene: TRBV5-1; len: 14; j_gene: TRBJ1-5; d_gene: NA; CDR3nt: TGCGCCAGCAGCAACGACGGGAGCAATCAGCCCCAGCATTTT; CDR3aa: CASSNDGSNQPQHF
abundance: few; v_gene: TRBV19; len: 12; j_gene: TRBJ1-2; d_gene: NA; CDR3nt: TGTGCCAGGGCCGCGGTCCACTGTGGCTACACCTTC; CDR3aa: CARAAVHCGYTF